Described below is a single T cell receptor beta chain sequence and its context. An amount of RNA that ranged from roughly 0.45 to 1 ug was reverse transcribed with random hexamers. The method of amplification for TCR beta CDR3 was immunoSEQ multiplex PCR, covering 54 Vbeta and 13 Jbeta. TCRdb re-derived calls from the immunoSEQ multiplex PCR reads in MiXCR, one entry per CDR3 protein. The profile shows about 280,000 distinct CDR3 sequences, 70% to 90% of them singletons. The entry originates in a study of CD8 T cells in Susac syndrome. Germline-derived CDR1 and CDR2 are SNHLY and FYNNEI. This CDR3 is 15 amino acids long. The germline V and J ends were trimmed by 3 bases and 4 bases, with 12 bases remaining between them. Multiple sclerosis controls were treatment-naive patients with stable or active relapsing-remitting disease.

Sequencing used CD8+ T cells from PBMCs. This TCR came from a human donor with multiple sclerosis. The V call is TRBV2, the J call TRBJ2-2, with no clear D. CDR3 nucleotides: TGTGCCAGCAGTGATAGGACGCGATCCACCGGGGAGCTGTTTTTT. This sequence encodes CASSDRTRSTGELFF. The full variable domain, its missing parts supplied by reference TRBV2 and TRBJ2-2, is EPEVTQTPSHQVTQMGQEVILRCVPISNHLYFYWYRQILGQKVEFLVSFYNNEISEKSEIFDDQFSVERPDGSNFTLKIRSTKLEDSAMYFCASSDRTRSTGELFFGEGSRLTVL.